The present TCR beta chain was sequenced within a study of shared T cell receptors in the human thymus. The CDR3 contains 18 residues. The germline gives CDR1 SGHVS, CDR2 FNYEAQ. Trimming removed 0 bases at V and 0 bases at J, with 14 bases between. Libraries were prepared by immunoSEQ multiplex PCR; TCRdb keeps only in-frame clonotypes and omits some of them. Counted here are hundreds of thousands of clones, more than 75% occurring once; the ten biggest clones make up more than 0.009%. This sample also belongs to another study, concerning human thymus T cells.

The chain carries TRBV7-6 and TRBJ1-4; unclear D gene. Sequencing was carried out using thymocytes. The TCR comes from a boy under three years old with a congenital heart defect. Here the CDR3 reads CASSLACSTDATNEKLFF. The CDR3 DNA reads TGTGCCAGCAGCTTAGCGTGTTCCACAGATGCAACTAATGAAAAACTGTTTTTT.